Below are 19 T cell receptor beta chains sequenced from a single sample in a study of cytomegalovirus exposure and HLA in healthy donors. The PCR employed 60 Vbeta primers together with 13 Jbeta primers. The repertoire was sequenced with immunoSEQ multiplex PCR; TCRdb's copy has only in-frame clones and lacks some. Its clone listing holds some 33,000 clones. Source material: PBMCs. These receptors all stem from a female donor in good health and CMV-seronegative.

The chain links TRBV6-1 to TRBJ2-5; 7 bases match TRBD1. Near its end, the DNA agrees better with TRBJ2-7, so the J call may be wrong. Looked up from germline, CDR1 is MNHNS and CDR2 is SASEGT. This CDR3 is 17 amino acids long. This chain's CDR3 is CASSDPDRVRNFYEQYF. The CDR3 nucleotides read TGTGCCAGCAGTGACCCAGACAGGGTACGAAATTTTTACGAGCAGTACTTC.

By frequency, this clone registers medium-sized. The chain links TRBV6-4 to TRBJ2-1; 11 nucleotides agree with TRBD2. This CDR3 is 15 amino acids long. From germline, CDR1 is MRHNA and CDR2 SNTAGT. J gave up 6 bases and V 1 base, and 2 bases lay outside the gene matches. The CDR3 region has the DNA TGTGCCAGCAGTGACTTTAGCGGGGGGGGCAATGAGCAGTTCTTC. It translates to CASSDFSGGGNEQFF.

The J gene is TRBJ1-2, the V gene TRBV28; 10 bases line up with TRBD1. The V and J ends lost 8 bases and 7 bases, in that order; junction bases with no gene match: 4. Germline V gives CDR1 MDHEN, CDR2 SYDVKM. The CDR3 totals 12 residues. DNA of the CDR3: TGTGCCAGCGACAGGGGGCGCGGTGGCTACACCTTC. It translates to CASDRGRGGYTF.

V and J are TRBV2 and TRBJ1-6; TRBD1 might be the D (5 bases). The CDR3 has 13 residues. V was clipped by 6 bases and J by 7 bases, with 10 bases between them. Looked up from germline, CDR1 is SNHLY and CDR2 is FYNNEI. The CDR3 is CASRTDSNSPLHF. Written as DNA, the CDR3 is TGTGCCAGCAGGACAGACTCCAATTCACCCCTCCACTTT.

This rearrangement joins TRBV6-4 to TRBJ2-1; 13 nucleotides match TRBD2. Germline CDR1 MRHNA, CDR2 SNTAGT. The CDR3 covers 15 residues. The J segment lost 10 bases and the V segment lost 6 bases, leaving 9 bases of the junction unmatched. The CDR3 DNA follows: TGTGCCAGCAGCCCTACTAGCGGGGGGGCCGGAGAGCAGTTCTTC. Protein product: CASSPTSGGAGEQFF.

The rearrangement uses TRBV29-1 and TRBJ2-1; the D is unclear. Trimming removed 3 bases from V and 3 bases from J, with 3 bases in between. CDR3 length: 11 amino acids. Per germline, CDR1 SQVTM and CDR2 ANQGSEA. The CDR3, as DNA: TGCAGCGTTGACAGCTACAATGAGCAGTTCTTC. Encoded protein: CSVDSYNEQFF.

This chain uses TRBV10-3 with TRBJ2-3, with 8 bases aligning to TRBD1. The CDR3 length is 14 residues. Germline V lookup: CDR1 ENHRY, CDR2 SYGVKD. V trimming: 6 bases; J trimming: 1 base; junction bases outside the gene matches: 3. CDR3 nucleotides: TGTGCCATCAGCGGACAGGGAGGCACAGATACGCAGTATTTT. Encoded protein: CAISGQGGTDTQYF.

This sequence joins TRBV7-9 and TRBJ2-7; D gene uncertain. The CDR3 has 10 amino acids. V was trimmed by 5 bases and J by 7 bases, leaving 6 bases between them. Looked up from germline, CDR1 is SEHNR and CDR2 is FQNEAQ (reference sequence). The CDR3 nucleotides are TGTGCCAGCAGCCGGTCGGAGCAGTACTTC. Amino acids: CASSRSEQYF.

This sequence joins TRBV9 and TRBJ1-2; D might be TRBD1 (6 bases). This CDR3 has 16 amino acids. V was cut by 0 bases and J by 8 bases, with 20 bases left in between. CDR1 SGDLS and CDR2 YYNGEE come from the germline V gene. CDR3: CASSVDPRDWQGGYTF. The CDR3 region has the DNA TGTGCCAGCAGCGTAGACCCCAGGGATTGGCAGGGGGGCTACACCTTC.

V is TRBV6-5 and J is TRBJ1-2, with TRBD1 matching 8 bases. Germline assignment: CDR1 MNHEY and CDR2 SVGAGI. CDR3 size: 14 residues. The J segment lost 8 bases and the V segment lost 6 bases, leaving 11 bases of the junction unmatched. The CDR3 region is CASRNTGQAFGYTF. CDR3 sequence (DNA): TGTGCCAGCAGAAATACGGGACAGGCTTTCGGCTACACCTTC.

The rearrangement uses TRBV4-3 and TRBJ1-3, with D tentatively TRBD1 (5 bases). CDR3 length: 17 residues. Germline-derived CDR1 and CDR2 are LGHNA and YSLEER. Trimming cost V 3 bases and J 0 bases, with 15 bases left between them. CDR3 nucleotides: TGCGCCAGCAGCCAGACAATGACAGTCGGCTCTGGAAACACCATATATTTT. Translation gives CASSQTMTVGSGNTIYF.

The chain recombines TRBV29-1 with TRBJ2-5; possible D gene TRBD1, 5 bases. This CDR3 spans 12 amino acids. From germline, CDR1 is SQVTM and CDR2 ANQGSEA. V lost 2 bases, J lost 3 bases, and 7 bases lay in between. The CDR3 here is CSVEIGEETQYF. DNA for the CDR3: TGCAGCGTTGAAATAGGGGAAGAGACCCAGTACTTC.

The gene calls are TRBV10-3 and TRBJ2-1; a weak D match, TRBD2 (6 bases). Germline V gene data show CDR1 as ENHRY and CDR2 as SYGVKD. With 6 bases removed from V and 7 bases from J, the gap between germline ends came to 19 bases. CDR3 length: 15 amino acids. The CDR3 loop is CAIRRRGETPNEQFF. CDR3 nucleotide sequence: TGTGCCATCAGGAGGCGGGGAGAAACTCCAAATGAGCAGTTCTTC.

In nucleotides, the CDR3 is TGTGCCAGCAGCTTAGGGACAGGGAACACTGAAGCTTTCTTT. It encodes CASSLGTGNTEAFF. The chain joins TRBV7-3 to TRBJ1-1; TRBD1 aligns across 8 bases. This CDR3 spans 14 amino acids. The V gene's germline CDR1 is SGHTA and CDR2 FQGTGA. Germline trimming cut 2 bases from V and 1 base from J; bases unmatched to any gene: 0.

The CDR3 spells CATSTDRANYGYTF. The CDR3 nucleotides read TGTGCCACCAGCACCGACAGGGCTAACTATGGCTACACCTTC. The gene calls are TRBV15 and TRBJ1-2, with TRBD1 identical over 7 bases. The CDR3 runs 14 residues. The V gene's germline CDR1 is LNHNV and CDR2 YYDKDF (reference sequence). The V and J ends lost 4 bases and 0 bases, in that order; junction bases with no gene match: 2.

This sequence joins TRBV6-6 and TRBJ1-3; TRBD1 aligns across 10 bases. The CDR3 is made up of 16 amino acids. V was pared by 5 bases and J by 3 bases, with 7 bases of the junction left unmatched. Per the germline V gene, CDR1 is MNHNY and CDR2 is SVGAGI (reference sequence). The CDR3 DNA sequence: TGTGCCAGCAGTCCCCGGGACAGGGGTAGTGGAAACACCATATATTTT. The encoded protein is CASSPRDRGSGNTIYF.

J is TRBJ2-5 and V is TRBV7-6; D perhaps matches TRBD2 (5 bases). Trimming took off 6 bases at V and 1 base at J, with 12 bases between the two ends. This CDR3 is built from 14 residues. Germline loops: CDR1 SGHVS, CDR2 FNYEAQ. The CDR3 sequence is CASSKGLIQETQYF. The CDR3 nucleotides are TGTGCCAGCAGTAAAGGACTGATCCAAGAGACCCAGTACTTC.

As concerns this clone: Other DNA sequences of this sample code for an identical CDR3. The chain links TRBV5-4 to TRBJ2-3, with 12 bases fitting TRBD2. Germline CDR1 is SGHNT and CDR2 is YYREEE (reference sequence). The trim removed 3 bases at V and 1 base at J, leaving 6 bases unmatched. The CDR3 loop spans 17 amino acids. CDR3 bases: TGTGCCAGCAGCTCGACTAGCGGGGGCCTACGCACAGATACGCAGTATTTT. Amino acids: CASSSTSGGLRTDTQYF.

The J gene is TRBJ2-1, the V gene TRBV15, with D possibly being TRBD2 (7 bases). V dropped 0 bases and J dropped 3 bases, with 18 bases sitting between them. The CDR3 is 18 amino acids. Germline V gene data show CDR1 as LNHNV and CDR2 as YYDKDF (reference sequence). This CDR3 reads CATSRDSEGDYLYNEQFF. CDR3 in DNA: TGTGCCACCAGCAGAGATTCCGAGGGGGACTATCTCTACAATGAGCAGTTCTTC.